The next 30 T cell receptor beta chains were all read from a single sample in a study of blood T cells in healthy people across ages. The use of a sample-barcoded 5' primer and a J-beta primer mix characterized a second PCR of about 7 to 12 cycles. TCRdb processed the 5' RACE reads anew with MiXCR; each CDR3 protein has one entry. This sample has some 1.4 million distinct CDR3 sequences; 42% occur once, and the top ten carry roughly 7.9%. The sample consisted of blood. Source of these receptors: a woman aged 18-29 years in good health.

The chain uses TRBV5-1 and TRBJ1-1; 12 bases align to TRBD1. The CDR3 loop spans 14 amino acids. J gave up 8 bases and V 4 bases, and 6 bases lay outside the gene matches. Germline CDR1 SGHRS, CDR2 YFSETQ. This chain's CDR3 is CASSGGQGAGEAFF. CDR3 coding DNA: TGCGCCAGCAGCGGGGGACAGGGGGCCGGCGAAGCTTTCTTT.

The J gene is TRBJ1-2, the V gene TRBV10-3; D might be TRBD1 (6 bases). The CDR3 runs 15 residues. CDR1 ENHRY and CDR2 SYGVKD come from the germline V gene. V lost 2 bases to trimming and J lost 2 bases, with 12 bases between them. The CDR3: CAISEHDRLNYGYTF. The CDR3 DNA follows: TGTGCCATCAGTGAGCACGACAGGTTGAACTATGGCTACACCTTC.

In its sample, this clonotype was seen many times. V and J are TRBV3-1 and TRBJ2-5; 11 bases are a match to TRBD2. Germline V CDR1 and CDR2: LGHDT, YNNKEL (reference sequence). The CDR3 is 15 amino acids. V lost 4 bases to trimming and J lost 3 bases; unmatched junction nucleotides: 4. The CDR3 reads CASSRGTSGKETQYF. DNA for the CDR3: TGTGCCAGCAGCCGAGGGACTAGCGGAAAAGAGACCCAGTACTTC.

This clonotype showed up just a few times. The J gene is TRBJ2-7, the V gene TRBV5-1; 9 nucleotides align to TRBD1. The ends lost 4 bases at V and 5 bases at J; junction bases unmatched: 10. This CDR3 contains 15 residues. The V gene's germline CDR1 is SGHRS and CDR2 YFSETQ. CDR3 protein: CASSPRTGALHEQYF. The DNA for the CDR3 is TGCGCCAGCAGCCCCCGGACAGGGGCTTTGCACGAGCAGTACTTC.

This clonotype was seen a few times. The CDR3 reads CASIKKGHNYGYTF. DNA for the CDR3: TGTGCCAGCATCAAGAAGGGGCATAACTATGGCTACACCTTC. V gene TRBV2 combines with J gene TRBJ1-2; TRBD1 might be the D (5 bases). Germline CDR1 SNHLY, CDR2 FYNNEI. Trimming took off 7 bases at V and 1 base at J, with 13 bases between the two ends. The CDR3 has 14 amino acids.

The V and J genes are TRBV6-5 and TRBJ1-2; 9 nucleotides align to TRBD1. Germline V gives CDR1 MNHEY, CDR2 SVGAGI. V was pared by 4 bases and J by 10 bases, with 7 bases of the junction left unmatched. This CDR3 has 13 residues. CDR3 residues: CASSSGQGSVYTF. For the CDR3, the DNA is TGTGCCAGCAGTTCTGGACAGGGGTCTGTCTACACCTTC.

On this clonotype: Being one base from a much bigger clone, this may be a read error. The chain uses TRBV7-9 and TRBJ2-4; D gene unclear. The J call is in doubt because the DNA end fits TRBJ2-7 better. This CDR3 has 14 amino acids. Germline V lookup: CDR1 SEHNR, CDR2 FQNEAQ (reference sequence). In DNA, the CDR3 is TGTGTCAGCAGTCTAAATGTCCTCTCCTACGAGCAGTACTTC. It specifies CVSSLNVLSYEQYF.

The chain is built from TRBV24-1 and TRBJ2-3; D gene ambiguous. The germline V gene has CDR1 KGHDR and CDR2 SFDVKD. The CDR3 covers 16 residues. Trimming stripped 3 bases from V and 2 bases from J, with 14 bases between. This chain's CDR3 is CATSDPRTAVTDTQYF. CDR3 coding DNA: TGTGCCACCAGTGATCCTAGGACGGCCGTCACAGATACGCAGTATTTT.

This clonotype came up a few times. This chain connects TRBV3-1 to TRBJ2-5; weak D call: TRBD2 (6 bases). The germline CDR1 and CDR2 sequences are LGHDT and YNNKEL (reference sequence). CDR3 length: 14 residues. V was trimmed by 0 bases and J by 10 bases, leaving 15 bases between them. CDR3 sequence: CASSQDGFRRDQYF. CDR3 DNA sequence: TGTGCCAGCAGCCAAGATGGATTCCGGAGGGACCAGTACTTC.

As DNA, the CDR3 is TGCGCCAGCAGCCAAGCCGGGACTAGCGGGCCAGATACGCAGTATTTT. Residues: CASSQAGTSGPDTQYF. V and J are TRBV4-3 and TRBJ2-3; 12 nucleotides agree with TRBD2. The germline CDR1 and CDR2 sequences are LGHNA and YSLEER. Losses at the gene ends were 1 base for V and 4 bases for J; bases not matched to a gene: 3. This CDR3 is built from 16 residues.

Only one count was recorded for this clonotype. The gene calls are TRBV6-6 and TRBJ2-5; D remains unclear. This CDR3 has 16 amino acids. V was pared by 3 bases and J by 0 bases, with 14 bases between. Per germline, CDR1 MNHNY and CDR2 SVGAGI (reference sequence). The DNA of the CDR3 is TGTGCCAGCAGTTATTCCGATAGGCTGTACCAAGAGACCCAGTACTTC. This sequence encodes CASSYSDRLYQETQYF.

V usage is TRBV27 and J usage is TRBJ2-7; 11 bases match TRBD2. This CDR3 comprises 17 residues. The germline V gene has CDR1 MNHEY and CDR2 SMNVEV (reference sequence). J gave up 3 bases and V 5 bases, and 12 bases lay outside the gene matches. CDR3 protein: CASSLTSGRIQDYEQYF. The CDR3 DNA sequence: TGTGCCAGCAGTCTAACTAGCGGGAGAATACAGGACTACGAGCAGTACTTC.

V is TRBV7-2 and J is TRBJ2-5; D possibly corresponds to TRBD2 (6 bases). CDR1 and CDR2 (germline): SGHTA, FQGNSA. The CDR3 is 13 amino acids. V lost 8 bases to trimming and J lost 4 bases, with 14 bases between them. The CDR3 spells CASVAERVETQYF. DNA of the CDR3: TGTGCCAGCGTAGCGGAGAGGGTAGAGACCCAGTACTTC.

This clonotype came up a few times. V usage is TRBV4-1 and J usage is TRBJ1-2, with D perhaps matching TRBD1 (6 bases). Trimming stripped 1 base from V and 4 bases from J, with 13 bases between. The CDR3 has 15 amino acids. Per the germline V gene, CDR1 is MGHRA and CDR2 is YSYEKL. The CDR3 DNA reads TGCGCCAGCAGCCAAGGGACAGCCCTTGGCTATGGCTACACCTTC. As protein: CASSQGTALGYGYTF.

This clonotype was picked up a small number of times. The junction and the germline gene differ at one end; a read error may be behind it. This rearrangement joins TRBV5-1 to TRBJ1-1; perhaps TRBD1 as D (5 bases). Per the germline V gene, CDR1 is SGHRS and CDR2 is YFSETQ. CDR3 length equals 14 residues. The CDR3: CASSSGPGGTEAFF. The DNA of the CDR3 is TGTGCCAGCTCATCGGGCCCGGGGGGCACTGAAGCTTTCTTT. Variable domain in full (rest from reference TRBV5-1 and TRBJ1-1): KAGVTQTPRYLIKTRGQQVTLSCSPISGHRSVSWYQQTPGQGLQFLFEYFSETQRNKGNFPGRFSGRQFSNSRSEMNVSTLELGDSALYLCASSSGPGGTEAFFGQGTRLTVV.

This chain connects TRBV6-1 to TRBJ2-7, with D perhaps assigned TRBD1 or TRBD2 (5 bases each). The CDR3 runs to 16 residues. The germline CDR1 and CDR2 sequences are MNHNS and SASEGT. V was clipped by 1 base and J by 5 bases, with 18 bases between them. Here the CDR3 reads CASSEEVQAGSHEQYF. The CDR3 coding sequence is TGTGCCAGCAGTGAAGAGGTACAGGCGGGTAGTCACGAGCAGTACTTC.

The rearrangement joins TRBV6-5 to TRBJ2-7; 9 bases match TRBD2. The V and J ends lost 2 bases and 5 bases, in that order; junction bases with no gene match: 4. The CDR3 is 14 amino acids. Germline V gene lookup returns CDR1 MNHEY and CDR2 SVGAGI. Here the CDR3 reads CASSYTGLADEQYF. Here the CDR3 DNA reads TGTGCCAGCAGTTACACGGGACTAGCTGACGAGCAGTACTTC.

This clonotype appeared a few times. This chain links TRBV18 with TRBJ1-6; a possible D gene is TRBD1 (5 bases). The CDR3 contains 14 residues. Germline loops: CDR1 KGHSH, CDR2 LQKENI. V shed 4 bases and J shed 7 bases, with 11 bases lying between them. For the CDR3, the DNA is TGTGCCAGCTCACAGGACACGCAAAATTCACCCCTCCACTTT. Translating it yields CASSQDTQNSPLHF.

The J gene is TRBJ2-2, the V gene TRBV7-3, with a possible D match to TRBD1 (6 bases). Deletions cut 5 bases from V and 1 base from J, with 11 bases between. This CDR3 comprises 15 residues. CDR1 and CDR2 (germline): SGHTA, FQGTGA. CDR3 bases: TGTGCCAGCAGCCCGACGGGACAGAACACCGGGGAGCTGTTTTTT. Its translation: CASSPTGQNTGELFF.

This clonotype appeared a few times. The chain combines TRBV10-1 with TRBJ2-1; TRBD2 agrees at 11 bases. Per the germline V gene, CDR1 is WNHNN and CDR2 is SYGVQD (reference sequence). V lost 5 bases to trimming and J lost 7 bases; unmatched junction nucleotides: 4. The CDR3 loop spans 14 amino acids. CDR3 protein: CASSTSGSWNEQFF. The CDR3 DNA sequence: TGCGCCAGCAGTACTAGCGGGAGTTGGAATGAGCAGTTCTTC.

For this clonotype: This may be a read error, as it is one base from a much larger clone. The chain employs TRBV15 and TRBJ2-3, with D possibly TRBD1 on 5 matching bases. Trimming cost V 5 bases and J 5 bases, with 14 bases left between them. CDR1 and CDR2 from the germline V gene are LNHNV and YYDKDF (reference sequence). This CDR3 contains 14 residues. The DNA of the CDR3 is TGTGCCACCAGCTTAGGGGCAGAGAAAGATACGCAGTATTTT. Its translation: CATSLGAEKDTQYF. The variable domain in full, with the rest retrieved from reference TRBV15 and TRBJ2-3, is DAMVIQNPRYQVTQFGKPVTLSCSQTLNHNVMYWYQQKSSQAPKLLFHYYDKDFNNEADTPDNFQSRRPNTSFCFLDIRSPGLGDTAMYLCATSLGAEKDTQYFGPGTRLTVL.

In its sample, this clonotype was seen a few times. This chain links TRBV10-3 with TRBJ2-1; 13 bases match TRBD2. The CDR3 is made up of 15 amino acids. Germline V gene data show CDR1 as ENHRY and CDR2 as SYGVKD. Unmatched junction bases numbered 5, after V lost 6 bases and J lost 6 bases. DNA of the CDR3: TGTGCCATCAGCGGACTAGCGGGAGAGGGCAATGAGCAGTTCTTC. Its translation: CAISGLAGEGNEQFF.

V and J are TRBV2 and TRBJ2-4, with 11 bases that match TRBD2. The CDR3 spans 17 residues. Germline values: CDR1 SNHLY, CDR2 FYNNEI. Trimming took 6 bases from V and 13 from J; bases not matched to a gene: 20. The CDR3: CASRETTGTSGIRAQYF. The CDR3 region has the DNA TGTGCCAGCAGAGAAACTACCGGGACTAGCGGAATAAGGGCCCAGTACTTC.

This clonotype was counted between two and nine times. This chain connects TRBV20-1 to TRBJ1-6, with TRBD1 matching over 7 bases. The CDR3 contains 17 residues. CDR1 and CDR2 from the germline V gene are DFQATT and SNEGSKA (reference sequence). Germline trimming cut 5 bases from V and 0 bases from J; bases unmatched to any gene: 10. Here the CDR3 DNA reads TGCAGTGCTCCCGGGACAGACTCGAGCTCCTATAATTCACCCCTCCACTTT. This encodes CSAPGTDSSSYNSPLHF.

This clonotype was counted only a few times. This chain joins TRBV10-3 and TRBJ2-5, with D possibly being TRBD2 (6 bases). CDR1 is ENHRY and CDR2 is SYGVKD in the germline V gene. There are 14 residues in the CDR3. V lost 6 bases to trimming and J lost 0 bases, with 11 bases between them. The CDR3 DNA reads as TGTGCCATCAGACGGGGACTGGACCAAGAGACCCAGTACTTC. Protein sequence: CAIRRGLDQETQYF.

CDR3 sequence (DNA): TGTGCCAGCAGGGACCGGGACTCTGGGGCCAACGTCCTGACTTTC. It is translated as CASRDRDSGANVLTF. The rearrangement uses TRBV2 and TRBJ2-6; TRBD2 is a possible D gene (5 bases). The CDR3 runs to 15 residues. Germline-derived CDR1 and CDR2 are SNHLY and FYNNEI. Trimming shortened V by 6 bases and J by 0 bases, and 9 bases separated the two germline ends.

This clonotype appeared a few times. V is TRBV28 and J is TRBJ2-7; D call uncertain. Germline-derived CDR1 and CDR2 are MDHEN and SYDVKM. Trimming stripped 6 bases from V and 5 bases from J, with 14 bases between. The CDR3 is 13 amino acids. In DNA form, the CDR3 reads TGTGCCAGCAGGGCCCCGATCTGGGACGAGCAGTACTTC. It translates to CASRAPIWDEQYF.

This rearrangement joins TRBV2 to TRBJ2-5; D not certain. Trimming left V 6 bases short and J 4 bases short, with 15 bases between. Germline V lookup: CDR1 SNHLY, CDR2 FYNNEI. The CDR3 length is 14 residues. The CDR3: CASSVSYGGETQYF. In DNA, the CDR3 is TGTGCCAGCAGCGTCAGTTACGGCGGAGAGACCCAGTACTTC.

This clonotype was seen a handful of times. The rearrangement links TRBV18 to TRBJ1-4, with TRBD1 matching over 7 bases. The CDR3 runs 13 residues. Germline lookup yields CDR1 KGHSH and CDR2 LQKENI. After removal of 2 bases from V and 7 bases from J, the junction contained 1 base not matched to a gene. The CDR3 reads CASSPDRVEKLFF. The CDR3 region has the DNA TGTGCCAGCTCACCAGACAGGGTTGAAAAACTGTTTTTT.

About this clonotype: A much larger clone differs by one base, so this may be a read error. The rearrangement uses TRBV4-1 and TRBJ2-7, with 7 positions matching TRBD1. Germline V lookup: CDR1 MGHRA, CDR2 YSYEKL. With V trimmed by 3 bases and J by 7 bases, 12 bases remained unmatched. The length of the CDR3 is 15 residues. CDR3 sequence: CASSHRDSLHNEQYF. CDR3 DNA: TGCGCCAGCAGCCACCGGGACAGCCTACACAATGAGCAGTACTTC.